The clone carrying this TCR beta chain has just one count. No antigen is known for it. This sample is drawn from a study of cytotoxic CD8 clonotypes in ibrutinib-treated CLL. Looking at the study overall: Collecting the response samples happened after a median 12 months of treatment, with a range of 6 to 36.

Findings and caveats of the study: Public clonotypes showed up rarely, and on treatment they shrank or held steady. Baseline values of clonality outstripped age-matched healthy donors and followed circulating CD8+ T-cell counts.

Repertoires were generated with immunoSEQ multiplex PCR, while TCRdb's copy carries only in-frame clones and drops some. The sample gives about 29,000 clones, 70% to 80% of which show up once; 45% to 65% is in the top ten. Germline loops: CDR1 GTSNPN, CDR2 SVGIG (reference sequence). This CDR3 region has 15 residues. V lost 7 bases and J lost 4; bases outside the gene matches: 13. This chain links TRBV30 with TRBJ1-2; 9 nucleotides align to TRBD1. Source: PBMCs, taken after 36 months of ibrutinib treatment. The TCR comes from a human donor with chronic lymphocytic leukemia. DNA for the CDR3: TGTGCCTCGAGCGCCCGACAGGGGGGAGGCTATGGCTACACCTTC. Translating it yields CASSARQGGGYGYTF.